This T cell receptor (beta chain) was found in a study of blood T cells in healthy people across ages. Study details: About one barcoded beta molecule per two T cells came from capture by template switching. General study results and limits: The lack of PBMC sorting stopped any conclusive naive versus antigen-experienced comparison.

Germline V CDR1 and CDR2: MNHEY, SMNVEV (reference sequence). V was pared by 8 bases and J by 6 bases, with 10 bases of the junction left unmatched. The CDR3 consists of 14 residues. Comment on this clonotype: Its matching antigen is unknown.

A second PCR, run for about 6 to 11 cycles, used a sample-barcoded 5' primer plus a J-beta primer mix. One entry per CDR3 protein, called by TCRdb with MiXCR from the 5' RACE reads. The table shows some 710,000 distinct CDR3 sequences, with about 20% occurring only once. This rearrangement joins TRBV27 to TRBJ1-5; TRBD1 matches 7 bases. The sequenced sample consisted of blood. The source of this sequence is a man between 65 and 85 years old in good health. The CDR3 sequence is CASRGDSIGQPQHF. The CDR3, as DNA: TGTGCCAGCCGGGGGGACAGCATCGGTCAGCCCCAGCATTTT.